These 20 T cell receptor beta chains originate from one sample sequenced in a study of T-cell reconstitution after alpha-beta-depleted transplantation in children. A TCRbeta library incorporating unique molecular identifiers was prepared. TCRdb analysed the PCR reads with MiXCR anew, one entry per CDR3 protein. Seen here are 85,000 to 120,000 distinct CDR3 sequences, less than 6% observed once, and the top ten hold approximately 6.6%. The specimen comprised PBMCs, mostly from graft donor cells, sampled 60 days after TCRalphabeta/CD19-depleted stem cell transplant. These receptors all stem from a female patient younger than 10 who had a stem cell transplant for Fanconi anemia, so the T cells may come from the graft donor.

The rearrangement joins TRBV20-1 to TRBJ2-5; TRBD2 is a possible D gene (6 bases). Germline V gives CDR1 DFQATT, CDR2 SNEGSKA (reference sequence). V lost 3 bases to trimming and J lost 2 bases, with 13 bases between them. There are 14 residues in the CDR3. Here the CDR3 reads CSASFGGVQETQYF. DNA of the CDR3: TGCAGTGCTAGCTTCGGCGGGGTACAAGAGACCCAGTACTTC.

This clonotype was seen ten or more times. This chain joins TRBV28 and TRBJ1-2; TRBD1 aligns across 8 bases. Germline V gives CDR1 MDHEN, CDR2 SYDVKM. This CDR3 contains 15 residues. The V segment lost 4 bases and the J segment 2 bases; nucleotides outside the gene matches: 6. As DNA, the CDR3 is TGTGCCAGCAGTTCCCTTGGGACAGGAAACTATGGCTACACCTTC. Its protein product is CASSSLGTGNYGYTF.

This clonotype was seen repeatedly, ten times or more. J is TRBJ2-2 and V is TRBV7-9; D gene ambiguous. V shed 5 bases and J shed 3 bases, with 4 bases lying between them. The CDR3 sequence is 12 residues long. Germline CDR1 reads SEHNR; CDR2 reads FQNEAQ (reference sequence). The CDR3 sequence is CASSHDTGELFF. The CDR3 coding sequence is TGTGCCAGCAGCCACGACACCGGGGAGCTGTTTTTT. The entire variable domain, with the rest obtained from reference TRBV7-9 and TRBJ2-2, is as follows: DTGVSQNPRHKITKRGQNVTFRCDPISEHNRLYWYRQTLGQGPEFLTYFQNEAQLEKSRLLSDRFSAERPKGSFSTLEIQRTEQGDSAMYLCASSHDTGELFFGEGSRLTVL.

This clonotype was seen repeatedly, ten times or more. V usage is TRBV5-1 and J usage is TRBJ2-5; 7 bases agree with TRBD2. The CDR3 is 15 residues long. J gave up 1 base and V 0 bases, and 3 bases lay outside the gene matches. CDR1 and CDR2 from the germline V gene are SGHRS and YFSETQ. The CDR3 nucleotides are TGCGCCAGCAGCTTGGTACTAGCGCTCCAAGAGACCCAGTACTTC. It specifies CASSLVLALQETQYF.

As concerns this clonotype: This sequence may be a read error, since a much larger clone differs from it by one base. Because it lacks the conserved phenylalanine or tryptophan at the end, this CDR3 is likely a read error. The CDR3 loop is CSVGKSYTDTQYY. CDR3 nucleotides: TGCAGCGTTGGAAAGAGCTACACAGATACGCAGTATTAT. The chain employs TRBV29-1 and TRBJ2-3, with D uncertain. Trimming removed 4 bases at V and 2 bases at J, with 10 bases between. This CDR3 is 13 amino acids long. Germline V gene lookup returns CDR1 SQVTM and CDR2 ANQGSEA.

There are a few counts of this clonotype. The J gene is TRBJ2-3, the V gene TRBV9; TRBD2 matches 16 bases. Germline V gene data show CDR1 as SGDLS and CDR2 as YYNGEE. The CDR3 spans 20 residues. V was pared by 3 bases and J by 6 bases, with 16 bases of the junction left unmatched. Here the CDR3 DNA reads TGTGCCAGCAGCGCCCCCGGGACTAGCGGGGGGGCCTGGATCTACGATACGCAGTATTTT. This translates into CASSAPGTSGGAWIYDTQYF. The full variable domain, its missing parts supplied by reference TRBV9 and TRBJ2-3, is DSGVTQTPKHLITATGQRVTLRCSPRSGDLSVYWYQQSLDQGLQFLIQYYNGEERAKGNILERFSAQQFPDLHSELNLSSLELGDSALYFCASSAPGTSGGAWIYDTQYFGPGTRLTVL.

This clonotype was counted ten times or more. This chain uses TRBV18 with TRBJ2-7; D unresolved. The length of the CDR3 is 14 residues. In germline, CDR1 is KGHSH, CDR2 LQKENI. The V and J ends lost 3 bases and 0 bases respectively, with 9 bases between them. Written as DNA, the CDR3 is TGTGCCAGCTCACCTCTGAGGAGCTCCTACGAGCAGTACTTC. Amino acid sequence: CASSPLRSSYEQYF.

This clonotype appeared a few times. With a much larger clone just one base away, this may be a read error. The chain joins TRBV12-3 or TRBV12-4 to TRBJ2-1; no reliable D call. The CDR3 sequence is 15 residues long. Trimming took 7 bases from V and 9 from J, leaving 22 bases between them. CDR3 in amino acids: CASTRTGSVGIEQFF. For the CDR3, the DNA is TGTGCCAGCACCAGGACCGGTTCCGTCGGCATTGAGCAGTTCTTC.

This rearrangement joins TRBV28 to TRBJ2-5; D possibly matches TRBD1 or TRBD2 (5 bases each). The length of the CDR3 is 15 residues. CDR1 MDHEN and CDR2 SYDVKM come from the germline V gene. Trimming removed 3 bases at V and 1 base at J, with 12 bases between. CDR3 DNA: TGTGCCAGCAGTTTTTCGGGGCGAAGCCAAGAGACCCAGTACTTC. The encoded protein is CASSFSGRSQETQYF. The full variable domain, rest sourced from reference TRBV28 and TRBJ2-5, is DVKVTQSSRYLVKRTGEKVFLECVQDMDHENMFWYRQDPGLGLRLIYFSYDVKMKEKGDIPEGYSVSREKKERFSLILESASTNQTSMYLCASSFSGRSQETQYFGPGTRLLVL.

V usage is TRBV27 and J usage is TRBJ2-5; 8 nucleotides align to TRBD2. The V gene's germline CDR1 is MNHEY and CDR2 SMNVEV (reference sequence). Unmatched junction bases numbered 7, after V lost 3 bases and J lost 4 bases. There are 15 residues in the CDR3. The CDR3 DNA follows: TGTGCCAGCAGTTTCCTCGGGGGGGCCGGAGAGACCCAGTACTTC. Translation: CASSFLGGAGETQYF.

In this sample, this clonotype turned up many times. This chain joins TRBV20-1 and TRBJ2-5; D uncertain. This CDR3 comprises 15 residues. Trimming removed 5 bases at V and 4 bases at J, with 20 bases between. CDR1 is DFQATT and CDR2 is SNEGSKA in the germline V gene (reference sequence). The CDR3 loop is CSADLPVVGSETQYF. The CDR3 DNA is TGCAGTGCTGACCTCCCGGTTGTCGGTTCAGAGACCCAGTACTTC.

This clonotype was found many times. The rearrangement joins TRBV29-1 to TRBJ2-2; no definite D call. The CDR3 has 11 residues. The germline CDR1 and CDR2 sequences are SQVTM and ANQGSEA. Trimming cost V 5 bases and J 2 bases, with 3 bases left between them. The CDR3 DNA is TGCAGCGTTCGAAACACCGGGGAGCTGTTTTTT. Translation: CSVRNTGELFF.

This clonotype was recorded many times. The J gene is TRBJ2-7, the V gene TRBV12-3 or TRBV12-4; no clear D gene. The CDR3 is 14 residues long. With 4 bases removed from V and 1 base from J, the gap between germline ends came to 11 bases. In nucleotides, the CDR3 is TGTGCCAGCAGTTCGCGACGGAAATCCTACGAGCAGTACTTC. Residues: CASSSRRKSYEQYF.

The chain joins TRBV20-1 to TRBJ2-5, with 9 nucleotides matching TRBD2. The CDR3 covers 14 residues. Germline values: CDR1 DFQATT, CDR2 SNEGSKA (reference sequence). V trimming: 5 bases; J trimming: 5 bases; junction bases outside the gene matches: 9. The CDR3 nucleotides are TGCAGTGCTGGCAAGTCAGGACTAGCGGAGACCCAGTACTTC. Encoded protein: CSAGKSGLAETQYF.

The sample holds many counts of this clonotype. This chain uses TRBV18 with TRBJ2-7; no clear D. V was clipped by 0 bases and J by 1 base, with 4 bases between them. The CDR3 totals 13 residues. In germline, CDR1 is KGHSH, CDR2 LQKENI. CDR3 sequence (DNA): TGTGCCAGCTCACCACCGGGTTCCTACGAGCAGTACTTC. Its translation is CASSPPGSYEQYF.

Ten or more counts support this clonotype. The V and J genes are TRBV5-1 and TRBJ2-1; 8 nucleotides match TRBD1. Unmatched junction bases numbered 9, after V lost 4 bases and J lost 0 bases. From germline, CDR1 is SGHRS and CDR2 YFSETQ. CDR3 length equals 17 residues. DNA for the CDR3: TGCGCCAGCAGCCCCCACTGGACAGGGCACTCCTACAATGAGCAGTTCTTC. The encoded protein is CASSPHWTGHSYNEQFF.

The chain employs TRBV11-2 and TRBJ2-7; TRBD1 matches at 10 bases. Germline CDR1 and CDR2: SGHAT and FQNNGV. The CDR3 runs to 18 residues. After removal of 1 base from V and 4 bases from J, the junction contained 13 bases not matched to a gene. The CDR3, as DNA: TGTGCCAGCAGCTTAGTGGTTCGAATAGGACAGGGGGGTTACGAGCAGTACTTC. It codes for CASSLVVRIGQGGYEQYF.

This clonotype was seen at least ten times. The CDR3 here is CASSRDFYEQYF. CDR3 sequence (DNA): TGTGCCAGCAGTAGGGACTTCTACGAGCAGTACTTC. This chain links TRBV2 with TRBJ2-7, with a weak D call TRBD2 (6 bases). From germline, CDR1 is SNHLY and CDR2 FYNNEI. Trimming removed 5 bases at V and 3 bases at J, with 8 bases between. The CDR3 has 12 amino acids.

This clonotype was seen at least ten times. CDR3 DNA sequence: TGCGCCAGCAGCCAAGTTGGGAGGGACGGGGAGCTGTTTTTT. This gives the protein CASSQVGRDGELFF. The chain couples TRBV4-1 to TRBJ2-2, with 7 bases lining up with TRBD2. The CDR3 spans 14 residues. The trim removed 1 base at V and 7 bases at J, leaving 3 bases unmatched. CDR1 and CDR2 (germline): MGHRA, YSYEKL.

This clonotype was observed at least ten times. The J gene is TRBJ2-3, the V gene TRBV4-2; 8 nucleotides match TRBD2. This CDR3 has 15 residues. Per the germline V gene, CDR1 is LGHNA and CDR2 is YNFKEQ. J lost 4 bases, V lost 3 bases, and 6 bases had no gene match. CDR3 DNA sequence: TGTGCCAGCAGCCATGGGACTAGATCTGCAGATACGCAGTATTTT. This translates into CASSHGTRSADTQYF.